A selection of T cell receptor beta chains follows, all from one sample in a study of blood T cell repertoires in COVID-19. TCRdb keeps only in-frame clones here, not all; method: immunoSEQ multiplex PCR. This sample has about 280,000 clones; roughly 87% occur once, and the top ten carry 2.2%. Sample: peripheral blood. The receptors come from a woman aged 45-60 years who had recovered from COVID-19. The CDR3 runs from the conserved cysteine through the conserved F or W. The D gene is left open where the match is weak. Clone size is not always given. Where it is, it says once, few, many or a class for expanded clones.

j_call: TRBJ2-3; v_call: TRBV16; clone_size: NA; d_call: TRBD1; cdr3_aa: CASSRDRSTDTQYF; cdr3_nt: TGTGCCAGCAGTAGGGACAGAAGCACAGATACGCAGTATTTT
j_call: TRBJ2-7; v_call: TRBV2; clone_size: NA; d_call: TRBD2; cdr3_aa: CASRIAGGPLEQYF; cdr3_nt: TGTGCCAGCAGAATAGCGGGAGGGCCCCTCGAGCAGTACTTC
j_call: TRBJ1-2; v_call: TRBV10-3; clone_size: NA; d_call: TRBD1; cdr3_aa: CAIQGTEANYGYTF; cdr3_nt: TGTGCCATTCAGGGGACAGAGGCTAACTATGGCTACACCTTC
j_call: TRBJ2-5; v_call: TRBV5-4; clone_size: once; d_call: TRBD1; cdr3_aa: CASSSKTGGGTQYF; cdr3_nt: TGTGCCAGCAGCTCGAAGACAGGGGGAGGGACCCAGTACTTC
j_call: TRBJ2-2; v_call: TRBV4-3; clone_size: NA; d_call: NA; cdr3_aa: CASSQVGGHGGELFF; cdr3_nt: TGCGCCAGCAGCCAAGTGGGGGGGCATGGCGGGGAGCTGTTTTTT
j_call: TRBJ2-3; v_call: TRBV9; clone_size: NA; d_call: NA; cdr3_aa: CASSVEPGGTDTQYF; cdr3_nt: TGTGCCAGCAGCGTAGAGCCAGGGGGCACAGATACGCAGTATTTT
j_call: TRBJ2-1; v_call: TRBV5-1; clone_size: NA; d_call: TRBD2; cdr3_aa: CASSLGLAGLNEQFF; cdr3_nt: TGCGCCAGCAGCTTGGGACTAGCGGGACTCAATGAGCAGTTCTTC
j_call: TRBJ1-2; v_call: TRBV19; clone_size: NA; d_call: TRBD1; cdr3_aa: CASSMPDRGYGYTF; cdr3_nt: TGTGCCAGTAGTATGCCGGACAGGGGCTATGGCTACACCTTC
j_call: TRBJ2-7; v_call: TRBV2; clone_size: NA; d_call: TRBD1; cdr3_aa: CASSFGTDYEQYF; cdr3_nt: TGTGCCAGCAGCTTCGGGACAGACTACGAGCAGTACTTC
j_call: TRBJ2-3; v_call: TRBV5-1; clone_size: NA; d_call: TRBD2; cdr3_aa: CASSGTTGGDTQYF; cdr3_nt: TGCGCCAGCAGCGGTACTACGGGGGGAGATACGCAGTATTTT
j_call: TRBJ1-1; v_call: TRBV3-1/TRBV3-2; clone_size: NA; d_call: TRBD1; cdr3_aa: CASSHGQGFTEAFF; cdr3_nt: TGTGCCAGCAGCCATGGACAGGGATTCACTGAAGCTTTCTTT
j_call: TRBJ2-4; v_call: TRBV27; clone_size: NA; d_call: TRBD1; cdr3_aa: CASSTGVGNIQYF; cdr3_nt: TGTGCCAGCAGTACAGGGGTAGGGAACATTCAGTACTTC
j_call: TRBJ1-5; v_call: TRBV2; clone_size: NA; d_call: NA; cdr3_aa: CASSLHRAGSNQPQHF; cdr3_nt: TGTGCCAGCAGCTTACACAGGGCGGGTAGCAATCAGCCCCAGCATTTT
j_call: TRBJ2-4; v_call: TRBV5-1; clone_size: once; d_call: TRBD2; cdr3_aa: CASSLDSSSGGRVF; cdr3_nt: TGCGCCAGCAGCTTGGACTCCTCTAGCGGGGGACGCGTATTC
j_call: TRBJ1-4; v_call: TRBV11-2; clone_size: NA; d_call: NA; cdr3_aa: CASSSLRGVLSEKLFF; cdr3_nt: TGTGCCAGCAGCTCCCTTCGGGGGGTACTTAGTGAAAAACTGTTTTTT
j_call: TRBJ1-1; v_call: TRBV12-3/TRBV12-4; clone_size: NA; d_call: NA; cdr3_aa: CASTGFDTEAFF; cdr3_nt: TGTGCCAGCACGGGGTTTGACACTGAAGCTTTCTTT
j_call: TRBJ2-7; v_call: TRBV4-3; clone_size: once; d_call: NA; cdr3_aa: CASSQGRLSYEQYF; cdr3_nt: TGCGCCAGCAGCCAAGGGAGGCTCTCCTACGAGCAGTACTTC
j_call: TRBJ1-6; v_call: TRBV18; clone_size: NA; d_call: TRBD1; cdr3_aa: CASSPAQGAGSPLHF; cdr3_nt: TGTGCCAGCTCACCGGCCCAGGGGGCGGGTTCACCCCTCCACTTT
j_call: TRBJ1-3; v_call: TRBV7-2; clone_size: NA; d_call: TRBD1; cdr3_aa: CASSYLWGQGGPGNTIYF; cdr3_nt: TGTGCCAGCAGCTACCTCTGGGGACAGGGGGGTCCTGGAAACACCATATATTTT
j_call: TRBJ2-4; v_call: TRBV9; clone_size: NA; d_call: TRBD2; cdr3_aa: CASSAGGDGVEYF; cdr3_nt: TGTGCCAGCAGCGCCGGGGGGGACGGCGTGGAGTACTTC
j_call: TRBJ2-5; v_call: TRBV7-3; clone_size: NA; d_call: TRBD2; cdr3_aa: CASSLTGTSGETQYF; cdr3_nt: TGTGCCAGCAGCTTGACTGGGACTAGCGGGGAGACCCAGTACTTC
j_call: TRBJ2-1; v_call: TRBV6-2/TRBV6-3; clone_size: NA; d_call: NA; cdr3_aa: CASSYRFRGSGNEQFF; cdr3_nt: TGTGCCAGCAGTTACCGGTTCCGGGGGTCGGGTAATGAGCAGTTCTTC
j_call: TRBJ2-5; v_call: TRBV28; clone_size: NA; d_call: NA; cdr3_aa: CASSMPTSLGRETQYF; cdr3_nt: TGTGCCAGCAGTATGCCGACTAGTTTGGGGAGGGAGACCCAGTACTTC
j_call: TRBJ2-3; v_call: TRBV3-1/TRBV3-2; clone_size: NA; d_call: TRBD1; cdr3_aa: CASSQGGQWPGDTQYF; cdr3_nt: TGTGCCAGCAGCCAAGGGGGACAGTGGCCCGGGGATACGCAGTATTTT
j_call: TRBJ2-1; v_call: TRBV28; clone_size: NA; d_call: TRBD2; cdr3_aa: CASSSRLAGGFEQFF; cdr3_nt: TGTGCCAGCAGTTCTCGACTAGCGGGAGGCTTTGAGCAGTTCTTC
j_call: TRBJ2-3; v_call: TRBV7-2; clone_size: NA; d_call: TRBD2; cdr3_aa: CASSPLAGGGPDTQYF; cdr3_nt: TGTGCCAGCAGCCCGTTAGCGGGAGGGGGGCCAGATACGCAGTATTTT
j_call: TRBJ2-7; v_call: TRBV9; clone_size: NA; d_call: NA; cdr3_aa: CASSVGSTYEQYF; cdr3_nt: TGTGCCAGCAGCGTGGGCAGTACCTACGAGCAGTACTTC
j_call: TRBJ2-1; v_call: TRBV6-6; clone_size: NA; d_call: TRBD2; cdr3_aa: CASSYGRGGLNEQFF; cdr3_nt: TGTGCCAGCAGTTACGGGCGGGGGGGCTTAAATGAGCAGTTCTTC
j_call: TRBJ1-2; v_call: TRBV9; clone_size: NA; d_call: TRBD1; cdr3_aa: CASSPIQGARGYTF; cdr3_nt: TGTGCCAGCAGCCCCATACAGGGGGCGCGGGGCTACACCTTC
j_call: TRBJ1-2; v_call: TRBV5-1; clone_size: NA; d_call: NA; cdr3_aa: CASSTGMGGYTF; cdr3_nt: TGCGCCAGCAGCACAGGGATGGGGGGCTACACCTTC
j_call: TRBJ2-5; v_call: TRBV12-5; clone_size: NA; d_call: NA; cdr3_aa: CASGPSSAYQETQYF; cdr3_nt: TGTGCTAGTGGTCCTTCTTCAGCGTACCAAGAGACCCAGTACTTC
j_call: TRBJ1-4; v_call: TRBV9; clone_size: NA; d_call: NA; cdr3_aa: CASSAWGDGRNEKLFF; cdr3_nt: TGTGCCAGCAGCGCCTGGGGGGACGGAAGAAATGAAAAACTGTTTTTT